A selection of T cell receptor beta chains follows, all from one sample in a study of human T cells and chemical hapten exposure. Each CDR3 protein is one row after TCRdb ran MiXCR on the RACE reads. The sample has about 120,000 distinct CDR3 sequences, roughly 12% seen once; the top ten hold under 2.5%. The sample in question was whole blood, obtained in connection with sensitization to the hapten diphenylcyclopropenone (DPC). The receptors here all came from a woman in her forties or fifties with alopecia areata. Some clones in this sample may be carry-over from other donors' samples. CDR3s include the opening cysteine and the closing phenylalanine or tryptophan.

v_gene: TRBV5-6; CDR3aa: CASSQPGHVITDTQYF
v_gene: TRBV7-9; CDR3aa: CASSRDRGSNTGELFF
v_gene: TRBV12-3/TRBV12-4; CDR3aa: CASSPGTPVWEQYF
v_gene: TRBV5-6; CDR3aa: CASSLGLGGDTQYF
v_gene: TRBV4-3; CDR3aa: CASSRTVIQETQYF
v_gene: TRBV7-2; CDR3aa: CASSLIPGPQTQYF
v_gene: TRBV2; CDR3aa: CASAVKGSNEKLFF
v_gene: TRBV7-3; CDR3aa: CASSLYPSHNEQFF
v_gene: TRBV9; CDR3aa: CASSPRTDRGGTQYF
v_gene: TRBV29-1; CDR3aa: CSVEGDRVNTEAFF
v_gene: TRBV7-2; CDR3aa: CASSPWGLLAEISYEQYF
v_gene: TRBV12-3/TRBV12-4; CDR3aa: CASSLTSSGHEQFF
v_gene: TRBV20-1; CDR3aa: CSARTGVGFYNQPQHF
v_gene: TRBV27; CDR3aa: CASSLFATDTQYF
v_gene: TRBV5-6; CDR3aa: CASSPGDYTEAFF
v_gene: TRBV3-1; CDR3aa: CASSQDPGSNEQFF
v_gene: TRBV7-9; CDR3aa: CASGGVGEQFF
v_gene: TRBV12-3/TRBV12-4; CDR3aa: CASSGTWDSRVIAF
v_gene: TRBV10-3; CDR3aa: CAISELREQFRPNSGANVLTF
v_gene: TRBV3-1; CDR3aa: CASSQEGGRSSYNEQFF
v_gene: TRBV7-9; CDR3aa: CASSSPSDPGAFF
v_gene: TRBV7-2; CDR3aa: CASSLRDGNYGYTF
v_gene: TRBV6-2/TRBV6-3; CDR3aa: CASRTTRDSPLHF
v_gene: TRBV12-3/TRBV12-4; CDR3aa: CASSLGNLNSPLHF
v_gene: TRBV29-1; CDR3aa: CSVVSLAGIADTQYF
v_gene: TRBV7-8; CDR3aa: CASSRDAQRINNEQFF
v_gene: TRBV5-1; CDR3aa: CASSWPDYTEAFF
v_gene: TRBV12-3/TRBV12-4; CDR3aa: CASSRIPSGTVRYEQYF
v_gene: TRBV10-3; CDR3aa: CAITEGEAGYTF
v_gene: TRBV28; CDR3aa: CASSFAANEKLFF
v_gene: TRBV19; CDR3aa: CASSGWTGPEAFF
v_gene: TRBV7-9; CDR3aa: CASSPRRRAGGDEQYF
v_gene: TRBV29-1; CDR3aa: CSGKSLVGEQFF
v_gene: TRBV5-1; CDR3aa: CASSLAGTKTEAFF
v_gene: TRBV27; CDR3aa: CASSWGEEGEAFF
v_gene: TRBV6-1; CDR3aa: CASSERSEGSSKLFF
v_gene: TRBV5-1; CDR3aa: CASSLADVGRAGDTQYF
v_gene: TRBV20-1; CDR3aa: CSAAGQGNQPQHF
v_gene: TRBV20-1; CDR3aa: CSASPHNEKLFF
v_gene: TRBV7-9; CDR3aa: CASSTKVWEQYF
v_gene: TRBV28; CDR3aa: CASITYRDRATGELFF
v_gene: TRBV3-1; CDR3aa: CASSQVYGQETQYF
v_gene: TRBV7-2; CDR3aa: CASSPIFRGGSANEKLFF
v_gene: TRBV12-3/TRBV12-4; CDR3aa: CASSLGTGGDTQYF